This TCR beta chain was recovered during a study of response to subunit inactivated influenza vaccine. Study findings and constraints: With each seasonal influenza vaccination, the authors suggested, few new T cells are recruited.

TCRdb reprocessed the RT-PCR reads with MiXCR, giving one entry per CDR3 protein. The sample yields 800,000 or so distinct CDR3 sequences, roughly 20% seen once. Comment on this clonotype: Its antigen is unknown.

Germline CDR1 and CDR2: SEHNR and FQNEAQ (reference sequence). The CDR3 is 17 residues long. Unmatched junction bases numbered 15, after V lost 5 bases and J lost 4 bases. The chain recombines TRBV7-9 with TRBJ1-1; 8 nucleotides line up with TRBD1. The TCR originated in a man aged 45-65 years who received an inactivated influenza vaccine. Sequences were derived from PBMCs from blood, sampled about 5 days after vaccination. The CDR3 region is CASSPHPGPGGRTEAFF. The DNA of the CDR3 is TGTGCCAGCAGCCCTCACCCGGGCCCAGGGGGCCGCACTGAAGCTTTCTTT.